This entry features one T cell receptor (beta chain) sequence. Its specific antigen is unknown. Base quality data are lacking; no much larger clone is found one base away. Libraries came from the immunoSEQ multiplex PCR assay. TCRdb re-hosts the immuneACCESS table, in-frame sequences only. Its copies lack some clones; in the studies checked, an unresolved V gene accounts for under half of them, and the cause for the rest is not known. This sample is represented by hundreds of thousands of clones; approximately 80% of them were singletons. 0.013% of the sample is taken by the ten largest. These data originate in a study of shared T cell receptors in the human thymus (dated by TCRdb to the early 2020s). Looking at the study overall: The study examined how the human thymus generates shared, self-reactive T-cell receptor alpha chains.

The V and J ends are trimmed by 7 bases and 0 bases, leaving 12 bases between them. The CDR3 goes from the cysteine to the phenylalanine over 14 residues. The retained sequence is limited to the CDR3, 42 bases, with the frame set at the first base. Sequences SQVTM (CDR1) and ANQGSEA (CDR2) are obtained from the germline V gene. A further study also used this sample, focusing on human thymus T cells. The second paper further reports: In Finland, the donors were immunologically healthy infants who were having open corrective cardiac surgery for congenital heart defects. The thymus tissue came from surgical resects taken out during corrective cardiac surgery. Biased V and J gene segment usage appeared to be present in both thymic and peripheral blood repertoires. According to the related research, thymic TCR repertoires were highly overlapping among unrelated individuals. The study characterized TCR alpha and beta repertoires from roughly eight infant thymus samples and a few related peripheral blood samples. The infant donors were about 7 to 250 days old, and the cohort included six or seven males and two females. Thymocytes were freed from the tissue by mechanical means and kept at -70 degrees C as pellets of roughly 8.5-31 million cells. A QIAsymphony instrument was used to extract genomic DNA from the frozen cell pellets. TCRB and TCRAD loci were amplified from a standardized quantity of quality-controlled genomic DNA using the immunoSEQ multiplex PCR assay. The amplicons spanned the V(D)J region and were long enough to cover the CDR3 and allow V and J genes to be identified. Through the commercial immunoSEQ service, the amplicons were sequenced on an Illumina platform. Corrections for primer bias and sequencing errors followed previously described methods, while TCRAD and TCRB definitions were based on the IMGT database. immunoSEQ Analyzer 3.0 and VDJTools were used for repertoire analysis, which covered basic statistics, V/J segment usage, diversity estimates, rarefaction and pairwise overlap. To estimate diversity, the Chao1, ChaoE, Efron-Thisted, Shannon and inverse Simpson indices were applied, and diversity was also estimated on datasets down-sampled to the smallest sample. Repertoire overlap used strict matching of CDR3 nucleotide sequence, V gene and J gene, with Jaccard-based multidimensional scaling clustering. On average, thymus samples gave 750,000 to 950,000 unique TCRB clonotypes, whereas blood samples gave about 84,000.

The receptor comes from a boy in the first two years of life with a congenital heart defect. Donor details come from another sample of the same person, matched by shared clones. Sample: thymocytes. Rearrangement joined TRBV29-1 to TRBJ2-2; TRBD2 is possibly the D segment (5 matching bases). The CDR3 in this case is CSGTAAANTGELFF. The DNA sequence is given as TGCAGCGGGACTGCTGCGGCGAACACCGGGGAGCTGTTTTTT.